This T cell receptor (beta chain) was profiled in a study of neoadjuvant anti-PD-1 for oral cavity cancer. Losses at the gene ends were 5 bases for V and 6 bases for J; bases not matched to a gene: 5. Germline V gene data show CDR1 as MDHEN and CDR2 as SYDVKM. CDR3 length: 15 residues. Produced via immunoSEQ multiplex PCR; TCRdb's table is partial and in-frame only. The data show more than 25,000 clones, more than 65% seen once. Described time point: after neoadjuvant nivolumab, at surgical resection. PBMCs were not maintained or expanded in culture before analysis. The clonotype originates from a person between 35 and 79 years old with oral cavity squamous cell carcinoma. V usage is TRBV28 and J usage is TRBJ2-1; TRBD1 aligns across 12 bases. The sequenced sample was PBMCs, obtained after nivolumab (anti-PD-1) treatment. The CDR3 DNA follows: TGTGCCAGCAGTCAGGGACAGGGGGCGGTCAATGAGCAGTTCTTC. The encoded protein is CASSQGQGAVNEQFF.